One and the same sample provided the 27 T cell receptor beta chains below, sequenced in a study of blood T cells in healthy people across ages. It was with a sample-barcoded 5' primer and a J-beta primer mix that a second PCR of roughly 7 to 12 cycles was run. One entry per CDR3 protein results from TCRdb running MiXCR on the 5' RACE reads. In the table there are 700,000 or so distinct CDR3 sequences, 40% to 45% of which are singletons. The sequenced sample was blood. The receptors come from an older man in good health.

This clonotype was seen more than once but under ten times. The junction departs from the called germline gene at one end, perhaps through a read error. J is TRBJ2-5 and V is TRBV7-9; possibly TRBD2 for D (5 bases). This CDR3 spans 12 amino acids. CDR1 and CDR2 (germline): SEHNR, FQNEAQ (reference sequence). CDR3: CTSSRGQETQYF. Here the CDR3 DNA reads TGTACCAGCAGCCGCGGGCAAGAGACCCAGTACTTC.

The rearrangement links TRBV6-5 to TRBJ2-3; the D gene is possibly TRBD1 (5 bases). This CDR3 has 15 residues. Per the germline V gene, CDR1 is MNHEY and CDR2 is SVGAGI. V lost 7 bases and J lost 1, with 15 bases in between. CDR3 residues: CASKNGATGTDTQYF. The CDR3 DNA sequence: TGTGCCAGCAAAAATGGGGCCACAGGCACAGATACGCAGTATTTT.

In its sample, this clonotype was seen a few times. The chain links TRBV7-9 to TRBJ2-4; D might be TRBD1 or TRBD2, each matching 5 bases. Per germline, CDR1 SEHNR and CDR2 FQNEAQ (reference sequence). Trimming stripped 5 bases from V and 0 bases from J, with 11 bases between. The CDR3 runs 15 residues. CDR3 DNA sequence: TGTGCCAGCAGCCCGAGGGGTATAGCCAAAAACATTCAGTACTTC. Encoded protein: CASSPRGIAKNIQYF.

This clonotype has more than one count but fewer than ten. The chain joins TRBV20-1 to TRBJ2-5; D perhaps matches TRBD1 (5 bases). This CDR3 has 13 residues. CDR1 and CDR2 (germline): DFQATT, SNEGSKA (reference sequence). V lost 3 bases and J lost 4, with 12 bases in between. CDR3 sequence (DNA): TGCAGTGCTAGCCCTCAGGGTCGAGAGACCCAGTACTTC. Amino acid sequence: CSASPQGRETQYF.

Comments on this clonotype: This sequence may be a read error, since a much larger clone differs from it by one base. The V and J genes are TRBV25-1 and TRBJ1-1; 8 nucleotides agree with TRBD1. Looked up from germline, CDR1 is MGHDK and CDR2 is SYGVNS. Trimming took 6 bases from V and 1 from J; bases not matched to a gene: 4. The CDR3 spans 14 residues. CDR3 protein: CASSRDRTNTEAFF. CDR3 nucleotide sequence: TGTGCCAGCAGCCGGGACAGGACGAACACTGAAGCTTTCTTT.

V usage is TRBV20-1 and J usage is TRBJ2-3, with 10 bases identical to TRBD2. The germline gives CDR1 DFQATT, CDR2 SNEGSKA (reference sequence). This CDR3 has 14 amino acids. The trim removed 5 bases at V and 6 bases at J, leaving 8 bases unmatched. As DNA, the CDR3 is TGCAGTGCTGATGGACTAGCGGTTCGGGATACGCAGTATTTT. Its protein is CSADGLAVRDTQYF.

The chain combines TRBV7-2 with TRBJ2-1; TRBD1 might be the D (5 bases). V was shortened by 0 bases and J by 13 bases, with 13 bases between the two germline ends. Germline lookup yields CDR1 SGHTA and CDR2 FQGNSA. This CDR3 has 13 amino acids. CDR3 loop: CASSLAGPSIQFF. CDR3 in DNA: TGTGCCAGCAGCTTAGCGGGGCCGAGTATTCAGTTCTTC.

The J gene is TRBJ2-1, the V gene TRBV12-3 or TRBV12-4, with 7 bases matching TRBD1. CDR3 length equals 17 residues. The V and J ends lost 6 bases and 5 bases, in that order; junction bases with no gene match: 16. As DNA, the CDR3 is TGTGCCAGCAGACCGACAGGGTTGGAGGCCGGGGACAATGAGCAGTTCTTC. It codes for CASRPTGLEAGDNEQFF.

This clonotype was counted only a few times. This chain joins TRBV7-3 and TRBJ2-7; no definite D call. Germline V lookup: CDR1 SGHTA, CDR2 FQGTGA. Trimming shortened V by 2 bases and J by 2 bases, and 13 bases separated the two germline ends. This CDR3 spans 15 amino acids. The CDR3 loop reads CASSLDISRPYEQYF. CDR3 sequence (DNA): TGTGCCAGCAGCTTAGATATTAGCCGCCCCTACGAGCAGTACTTC. Using reference TRBV7-3 and TRBJ2-7 for the parts outside the CDR3, the full variable domain is GAGVSQTPSNKVTEKGKYVELRCDPISGHTALYWYRQSLGQGPEFLIYFQGTGAADDSGLPNDRFFAVRPEGSVSTLKIQRTERGDSAVYLCASSLDISRPYEQYFGPGTRLTVT.

In its sample, this clonotype was seen a few times. The J gene is TRBJ2-2, the V gene TRBV6-6, with D uncertain. Trimming stripped 7 bases from V and 1 base from J, with 7 bases between. Germline CDR1 and CDR2: MNHNY and SVGAGI (reference sequence). This CDR3 region has 13 residues. In nucleotides, the CDR3 is TGTGCCAGCACTGCCTGGAACACCGGGGAGCTGTTTTTT. This encodes CASTAWNTGELFF.

The chain joins TRBV2 to TRBJ2-5, with unresolved D. Trimming shortened V by 6 bases and J by 3 bases, and 8 bases separated the two germline ends. CDR1 and CDR2 from the germline V gene are SNHLY and FYNNEI. The CDR3 consists of 12 residues. CDR3 sequence reads: CASRDYKETQYF. In DNA, the CDR3 is TGTGCCAGCAGAGATTATAAAGAGACCCAGTACTTC. Full variable domain (missing parts from reference TRBV2 and TRBJ2-5): EPEVTQTPSHQVTQMGQEVILRCVPISNHLYFYWYRQILGQKVEFLVSFYNNEISEKSEIFDDQFSVERPDGSNFTLKIRSTKLEDSAMYFCASRDYKETQYFGPGTRLLVL.

The chain uses TRBV7-2 and TRBJ2-3; D unclear. The V and J ends lost 5 bases and 4 bases respectively, with 28 bases between them. Germline CDR1 reads SGHTA; CDR2 reads FQGNSA. The CDR3 runs 19 residues. CDR3 sequence reads: CASSQYRNPLLLGADTQYF. Written as DNA, the CDR3 is TGTGCCAGCAGCCAGTATCGGAACCCTCTCCTCTTGGGCGCAGATACGCAGTATTTT.

Worth noting for this clonotype: At one of its ends the junction is not consistent with the germline gene, which may arise from a read error. The chain joins TRBV15 to TRBJ1-2; the D is unclear. Per germline, CDR1 LNHNV and CDR2 YYDKDF (reference sequence). The CDR3 runs 14 residues. CDR3 sequence: CVTSRDPDGGGYTF. The CDR3 DNA sequence: TGTGTCACCAGCAGAGATCCAGACGGTGGCGGCTACACCTTC.

V is TRBV6-2 or TRBV6-3 and J is TRBJ2-7; D not certain. Germline CDR1 reads MNHEY; CDR2 reads SVGEGT. The V end lost 8 bases, the J end lost 5 bases, and 13 bases lay between the germline ends. This CDR3 spans 12 amino acids. Written as DNA, the CDR3 is TGTGCCAGCGTTTCATACACCGACGAGCAGTACTTC. This encodes CASVSYTDEQYF.

This clonotype was seen more than once but under ten times. The chain couples TRBV7-2 to TRBJ1-1; a possible D gene is TRBD1 (6 bases). Germline values: CDR1 SGHTA, CDR2 FQGNSA. This CDR3 spans 14 amino acids. The V gene lost 6 bases and the J gene lost 4 bases, with 15 bases spanning the gap. CDR3 in DNA: TGTGCCAGCAGTCAAGAACAGGGTGTCACTGAAGCTTTCTTT. Protein product: CASSQEQGVTEAFF. Filled out from reference TRBV7-2 and TRBJ1-1, the complete variable domain reads GAGVSQSPSNKVTEKGKDVELRCDPISGHTALYWYRQSLGQGLEFLIYFQGNSAPDKSGLPSDRFSAERTGGSVSTLTIQRTQQEDSAVYLCASSQEQGVTEAFFGQGTRLTVV.

V and J are TRBV7-2 and TRBJ2-1, with unresolved D. V lost 2 bases and J 6 bases, leaving 5 bases between the germline ends. The CDR3 loop spans 12 amino acids. The germline V gene has CDR1 SGHTA and CDR2 FQGNSA. The CDR3 DNA is TGTGCCAGCAGCTTATGGACCAATGAGCAGTTCTTC. Its translation: CASSLWTNEQFF.

About this clonotype itself: This may be a read error, as it is one base from a much larger clone. The chain is built from TRBV20-1 and TRBJ2-4; weak D call: TRBD2 (7 bases). V was clipped by 7 bases and J by 14 bases, with 18 bases between them. From germline, CDR1 is DFQATT and CDR2 SNEGSKA (reference sequence). The CDR3 length is 11 residues. This chain's CDR3 is CSVKGQGREYF. DNA for the CDR3: TGCAGTGTTAAGGGCCAGGGGAGGGAGTACTTC.

This clonotype was seen once. The V call is TRBV7-2, the J call TRBJ2-7, with D tentatively TRBD2 (5 bases). Trimming removed 1 base from V and 7 bases from J, with 17 bases in between. CDR1 SGHTA and CDR2 FQGNSA come from the germline V gene. This CDR3 spans 15 amino acids. CDR3 nucleotides: TGTGCCAGCAGCTTAGAACCCCCTAGCTACAATGAGCAGTACTTC. This gives the protein CASSLEPPSYNEQYF.

The chain couples TRBV20-1 to TRBJ1-4, with D possibly TRBD1 on 5 matching bases. Looked up from germline, CDR1 is DFQATT and CDR2 is SNEGSKA (reference sequence). The CDR3 covers 13 residues. Trimming pared 6 bases from V and 7 bases from J, leaving 15 bases between. Here the CDR3 DNA reads TGCAGTGCCGAGCCCGGGGGGGGTGAAAAACTGTTTTTT. This translates into CSAEPGGGEKLFF.

Comment on this clonotype: Possible read error: a much larger clone is one base away. CDR3 in DNA: TGCAGCATTGAGGGTGGCGCTGGAACCTCCTACGAGCAGTACTTC. Translation gives CSIEGGAGTSYEQYF. The V call is TRBV29-1, the J call TRBJ2-7, with D possibly matching TRBD2 (5 bases). The CDR3 has 15 residues. Germline CDR1 and CDR2: SQVTM and ANQGSEA.

The CDR3 DNA reads as TGCAGTGCTAGAGCCCCCTACACCTTC. Translating it yields CSARAPYTF. The chain links TRBV20-1 to TRBJ1-2; D is ambiguous. The CDR3 loop spans 9 amino acids. Germline values: CDR1 DFQATT, CDR2 SNEGSKA (reference sequence). Trimming took 1 base from V and 10 from J, leaving 4 bases between them.

The rearrangement links TRBV20-1 to TRBJ2-7; 8 nucleotides line up with TRBD2. The CDR3 loop spans 15 amino acids. Looked up from germline, CDR1 is DFQATT and CDR2 is SNEGSKA (reference sequence). V lost 3 bases to trimming and J lost 7 bases; unmatched junction nucleotides: 14. Here the CDR3 reads CSARTGGSSYNEQYF. The CDR3 coding sequence is TGCAGTGCTAGGACGGGGGGGAGCTCCTACAATGAGCAGTACTTC.

The chain has TRBV20-1 and TRBJ2-1; 11 bases line up with TRBD2. The CDR3 spans 15 residues. Losses at the gene ends were 5 bases for V and 7 bases for J; bases not matched to a gene: 10. Germline V lookup: CDR1 DFQATT, CDR2 SNEGSKA (reference sequence). The CDR3 loop is CSALTGTSGPNEQFF. CDR3 nucleotide sequence: TGCAGTGCTCTAACCGGGACTAGCGGCCCAAATGAGCAGTTCTTC.

On this clonotype itself: Given a much more abundant clone one base away, this may be a read error. The chain recombines TRBV6-2 or TRBV6-3 with TRBJ2-2; D uncertain. This CDR3 has 13 residues. Trimming removed 2 bases from V and 2 bases from J, with 3 bases in between. The germline V gene encodes CDR1 MNHEY and CDR2 SVGEGT. This CDR3 reads CASSYVNTGELFF. The CDR3 DNA is TGTGCCAGCAGTTACGTCAACACCGGGGAGCTGTTTTTT.

The genes are TRBV18 and TRBJ1-2; 9 bases map to TRBD1. This CDR3 is 15 amino acids long. V gave up 3 bases and J gave up 6 bases; unmatched junction bases: 8. Per the germline V gene, CDR1 is KGHSH and CDR2 is LQKENI. The CDR3 nucleotides read TGTGCCAGCTCACCTAGACGGGACAGGGACCATGGCTACACCTTC. Its translation is CASSPRRDRDHGYTF.

The gene calls are TRBV11-3 and TRBJ2-1, with D unresolved. The germline V gene has CDR1 SGHNT and CDR2 YENEEA. Trimming removed 0 bases from V and 4 bases from J, with 7 bases in between. The CDR3 is made up of 14 amino acids. Written as DNA, the CDR3 is TGTGCCAGCAGCTTAGACCTTCAGTACAATGAGCAGTTCTTC. The encoded protein is CASSLDLQYNEQFF.

The V call is TRBV15, the J call TRBJ1-1, with D tentatively TRBD1 (5 bases). Per germline, CDR1 LNHNV and CDR2 YYDKDF (reference sequence). The V end was cut by 5 bases, the J end by 4 bases, with 14 bases between. There are 14 residues in the CDR3. CDR3: CATSGSLRGTEAFF. In DNA form, the CDR3 reads TGTGCCACCAGCGGCAGTTTGAGGGGCACTGAAGCTTTCTTT.